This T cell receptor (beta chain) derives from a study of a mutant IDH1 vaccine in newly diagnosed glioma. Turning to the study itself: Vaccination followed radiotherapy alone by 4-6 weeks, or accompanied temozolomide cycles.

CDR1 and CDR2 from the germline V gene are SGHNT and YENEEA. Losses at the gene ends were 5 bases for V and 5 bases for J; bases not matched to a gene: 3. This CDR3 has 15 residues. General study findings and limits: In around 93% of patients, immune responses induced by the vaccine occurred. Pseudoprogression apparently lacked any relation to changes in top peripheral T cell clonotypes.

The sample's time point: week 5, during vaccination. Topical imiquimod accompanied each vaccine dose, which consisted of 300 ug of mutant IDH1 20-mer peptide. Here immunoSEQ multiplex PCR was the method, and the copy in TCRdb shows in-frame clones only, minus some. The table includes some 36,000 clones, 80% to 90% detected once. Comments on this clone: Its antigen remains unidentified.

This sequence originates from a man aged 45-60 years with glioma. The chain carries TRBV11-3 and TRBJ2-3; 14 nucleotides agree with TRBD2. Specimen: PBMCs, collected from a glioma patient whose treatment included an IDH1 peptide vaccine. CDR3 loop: CASSRLAGGVDTQYF. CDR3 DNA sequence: TGTGCCAGCAGCCGACTAGCGGGGGGGGTAGATACGCAGTATTTT.